The next 7 T cell receptor beta chains were all read from a single sample in a study of CD8 T cells in Susac syndrome. 0.5 to 1 ug RNA was reverse transcribed with random hexamers. TCRdb reanalysed the immunoSEQ multiplex PCR reads using MiXCR and keeps one entry per CDR3 protein. The sample has some 68,000 distinct CDR3 sequences; approximately 93% are singletons. The sample consisted of CD4+ T cells from PBMCs. The receptors come from a human donor with Susac syndrome.

This rearrangement joins TRBV5-1 to TRBJ1-3; perhaps TRBD1 as D (5 bases). V shed 0 bases and J shed 1 base, with 14 bases lying between them. This CDR3 spans 17 amino acids. The germline gives CDR1 SGHRS, CDR2 YFSETQ. CDR3 sequence reads: CASSLAPQAPSGNTIYF. The CDR3 DNA follows: TGCGCCAGCAGCTTGGCCCCACAGGCTCCATCTGGAAACACCATATATTTT.

This chain joins TRBV5-1 and TRBJ2-3; D not resolved. Germline V gene sequence: CDR1 SGHRS, CDR2 YFSETQ. There are 14 residues in the CDR3. The V end lost 2 bases, the J end lost 0 bases, and 7 bases lay between the germline ends. The CDR3 here is CASSFPASTDTQYF. DNA of the CDR3: TGCGCCAGCAGCTTCCCCGCTAGCACAGATACGCAGTATTTT.

V usage is TRBV27 and J usage is TRBJ2-6, with 7 bases matching TRBD1. Per the germline V gene, CDR1 is MNHEY and CDR2 is SMNVEV (reference sequence). This CDR3 contains 20 residues. Trimming took 3 bases from V and 1 from J; bases not matched to a gene: 15. The CDR3 nucleotides are TGTGCCAGCAGTTTCTTTCCTGACAGGGCCCTTACTTCTGGGGCCAACGTCCTGACTTTC. It encodes CASSFFPDRALTSGANVLTF.

The rearrangement joins TRBV4-1 to TRBJ2-5, with D uncertain. This CDR3 is built from 17 residues. V was trimmed by 0 bases and J by 5 bases, leaving 19 bases between them. The germline V gene has CDR1 MGHRA and CDR2 YSYEKL. CDR3 region: CASSQDPFRWGRETQYF. The DNA of the CDR3 is TGCGCCAGCAGCCAAGACCCCTTTAGGTGGGGTCGGGAGACCCAGTACTTC.

The rearrangement links TRBV7-3 to TRBJ1-6; D is uncertain. The CDR3 extends over 16 amino acids. CDR1 is SGHTA and CDR2 is FQGTGA in the germline V gene. V lost 4 bases and J 10 bases, leaving 20 bases between the germline ends. CDR3 protein: CASSSEGALTVSPLHF. The CDR3, as DNA: TGTGCCAGCAGCTCAGAGGGTGCCCTGACGGTCTCACCCCTCCACTTT.

This sequence joins TRBV20-1 and TRBJ2-7, with a possible D match to TRBD2 (7 bases). The CDR3 spans 15 residues. V was cut by 3 bases and J by 6 bases, with 21 bases left in between. Germline values: CDR1 DFQATT, CDR2 SNEGSKA (reference sequence). The CDR3 DNA reads as TGCAGTGCTAGGGGAGGGGCCAACAGGGCTGGCGAGCAGTACTTC. Amino acids: CSARGGANRAGEQYF.

V is TRBV18 and J is TRBJ2-3; possible D gene TRBD2, 6 bases. The germline V gene encodes CDR1 KGHSH and CDR2 LQKENI. With 3 bases removed from V and 1 base from J, the gap between germline ends came to 8 bases. This CDR3 contains 14 residues. The CDR3 sequence is CASSPGTGTDTQYF. CDR3 in DNA: TGTGCCAGCTCACCCGGGACTGGCACAGATACGCAGTATTTT. The whole variable domain, remainder taken from reference TRBV18 and TRBJ2-3, is NAGVMQNPRHLVRRRGQEARLRCSPMKGHSHVYWYRQLPEEGLKFMVYLQKENIIDESGMPKERFSAEFPKEGPSILRIQQVVRGDSAAYFCASSPGTGTDTQYFGPGTRLTVL.